Shown below are 15 T cell receptor beta chains from a single sample sequenced in a study of blood T cells in healthy people across ages. A second roughly 6 to 12 cycle PCR used barcoded and J-beta primers. MiXCR was run by TCRdb on the 5' RACE reads, yielding one entry per CDR3 protein. The sample has nearly 800,000 distinct CDR3 sequences; 20% to 25% are singletons. These data were also reused for a study on T cells of mothers and their children.

What was sequenced was blood. Receptors were obtained from a boy aged 10-17 years in good health.

This clonotype showed up just a few times. V usage is TRBV27 and J usage is TRBJ2-7; 9 bases are shared with TRBD2. The CDR3 sequence is 13 residues long. Germline-derived CDR1 and CDR2 are MNHEY and SMNVEV (reference sequence). V gave up 6 bases and J gave up 6 bases; unmatched junction bases: 6. CDR3 sequence reads: CASSPGLAFEQYF. The DNA for the CDR3 is TGTGCCAGCAGCCCGGGACTAGCTTTCGAGCAGTACTTC.

This clonotype came up a few times. The rearrangement uses TRBV2 and TRBJ2-2; 11 bases map to TRBD1. Germline assignment: CDR1 SNHLY and CDR2 FYNNEI. This CDR3 comprises 15 residues. Trimming at V came to 8 bases and at J to 3 bases, leaving 5 bases not matched to a gene. CDR3 DNA sequence: TGTGCCAGCTTGGGACAGGGGGTCTACACCGGGGAGCTGTTTTTT. It codes for CASLGQGVYTGELFF.

The chain employs TRBV27 and TRBJ2-1; D is ambiguous. This CDR3 is built from 13 residues. Germline CDR1 reads MNHEY; CDR2 reads SMNVEV (reference sequence). Trimming removed 5 bases at V and 0 bases at J, with 5 bases between. CDR3 nucleotides: TGTGCCAGCAGTAGGTACTCCTACAATGAGCAGTTCTTC. This codes for CASSRYSYNEQFF.

The rearrangement uses TRBV5-5 and TRBJ2-3; a weak D match, TRBD1 (6 bases). The ends were cut back, 4 bases at V and 4 bases at J, with 13 bases in the middle. CDR1 and CDR2 from the germline V gene are SGHKS and YYEKEE (reference sequence). There are 14 residues in the CDR3. DNA of the CDR3: TGTGCCAGCAGCCCGAGCTGGACAGCAGATACGCAGTATTTT. Its translation is CASSPSWTADTQYF.

This clonotype has only a few counts. The chain employs TRBV7-9 and TRBJ2-7, with 13 bases aligning to TRBD2. J was trimmed by 3 bases and V by 8 bases; bases with no gene match: 7. CDR1 SEHNR and CDR2 FQNEAQ come from the germline V gene (reference sequence). The CDR3 covers 15 residues. The CDR3 spells CASEAWTSGSYEQYF. CDR3 bases: TGTGCCAGCGAAGCATGGACTAGCGGGAGCTACGAGCAGTACTTC.

This clonotype occurred a few times. The rearrangement links TRBV6-2 or TRBV6-3 to TRBJ2-1; 7 bases fit TRBD2. The J call may be in error: the DNA end matches TRBJ2-5 better. The CDR3 totals 15 residues. Germline V lookup: CDR1 MNHEY, CDR2 SVGEGT. CDR3 protein: CASSYVGLPKETQYF. DNA for the CDR3: TGTGCCAGCAGTTACGTGGGACTACCGAAAGAGACCCAGTACTTC.

The rearrangement uses TRBV5-8 and TRBJ1-4; D gene unclear. This CDR3 has 15 amino acids. The germline V gene encodes CDR1 SGHTS and CDR2 YDEGEE. Trimming took 0 bases from V and 6 from J, leaving 12 bases between them. Here the CDR3 reads CASSLAPDGYEKLFF. The CDR3 nucleotides read TGTGCCAGCAGCTTGGCCCCGGACGGGTATGAAAAACTGTTTTTT.

The CDR3 coding sequence is TGTGCCAGCACTTCCGGGACAGGGTTTCAGCCCCAGCATTTT. It yields the protein CASTSGTGFQPQHF. This sequence joins TRBV6-6 and TRBJ1-5; TRBD1 matches at 9 bases. The germline CDR1 and CDR2 sequences are MNHNY and SVGAGI (reference sequence). J gave up 6 bases and V 7 bases, and 7 bases lay outside the gene matches. There are 14 residues in the CDR3.

Ten or more counts support this clonotype. This chain uses TRBV6-2 or TRBV6-3 with TRBJ2-7; D remains ambiguous. From germline, CDR1 is MNHEY and CDR2 SVGEGT. V shed 5 bases and J shed 4 bases, with 18 bases lying between them. The CDR3 is made up of 15 amino acids. CDR3 nucleotide sequence: TGTGCCAGCAGTCCACGTCTATTAGAGGATTACGAGCAGTACTTC. Amino acids: CASSPRLLEDYEQYF.

This clonotype occurred a few times. One end of the junction varies from germline; a read error may be responsible. The chain uses TRBV7-6 and TRBJ1-1; D call uncertain. Per germline, CDR1 SGHVS and CDR2 FNYEAQ. The CDR3 is 13 amino acids. The CDR3 DNA reads as TGTGCCAACAGCTTAGCGGACCTAACTGAAGCTTTCTTT. It codes for CANSLADLTEAFF.

The chain links TRBV6-6 to TRBJ1-6; D possibly corresponds to TRBD1 (6 bases). V shed 7 bases and J shed 6 bases, with 10 bases lying between them. CDR1 is MNHNY, CDR2 SVGAGI, per germline (reference sequence). CDR3 length equals 13 residues. CDR3 in DNA: TGTGCCAGCATGCTACAGGGTAATTCACCCCTCCACTTT. This translates into CASMLQGNSPLHF.

V is TRBV4-1 and J is TRBJ1-1, with TRBD1 matching 7 bases. The CDR3 is 13 residues long. V trimming: 1 base; J trimming: 8 bases; junction bases outside the gene matches: 4. CDR1 and CDR2 (germline): MGHRA, YSYEKL. The CDR3 nucleotides are TGCGCCAGCAGCCAAGGTGGCAGGGGGGAAGCTTTCTTT. Amino acids: CASSQGGRGEAFF.

The V gene is TRBV4-2, the J gene TRBJ1-1; D is undetermined. Germline V gene sequence: CDR1 LGHNA, CDR2 YNFKEQ. V was clipped by 0 bases and J by 1 base, with 6 bases between them. The CDR3 extends over 14 amino acids. CDR3: CASSQEQRNTEAFF. CDR3 bases: TGTGCCAGCAGCCAAGAGCAGAGGAACACTGAAGCTTTCTTT.

In its sample, this clonotype was seen a few times. This rearrangement joins TRBV14 to TRBJ2-2, with D unclear. This CDR3 has 14 residues. V dropped 0 bases and J dropped 6 bases, with 8 bases sitting between them. The V gene's germline CDR1 is SGHDN and CDR2 FVKESK. CDR3 residues: CASSQDQWAGELFF. CDR3 in DNA: TGTGCCAGCAGCCAAGATCAGTGGGCCGGGGAGCTGTTTTTT.

This chain connects TRBV5-1 to TRBJ2-5, with a weak D call TRBD2 (6 bases). The last part of the DNA fits TRBJ2-7 better; the J call may be wrong. Germline-derived CDR1 and CDR2 are SGHRS and YFSETQ. The CDR3 spans 14 residues. The CDR3 is CASSIGTYPYEQYF. CDR3 nucleotides: TGCGCCAGCAGCATCGGGACTTATCCCTACGAGCAGTACTTC.